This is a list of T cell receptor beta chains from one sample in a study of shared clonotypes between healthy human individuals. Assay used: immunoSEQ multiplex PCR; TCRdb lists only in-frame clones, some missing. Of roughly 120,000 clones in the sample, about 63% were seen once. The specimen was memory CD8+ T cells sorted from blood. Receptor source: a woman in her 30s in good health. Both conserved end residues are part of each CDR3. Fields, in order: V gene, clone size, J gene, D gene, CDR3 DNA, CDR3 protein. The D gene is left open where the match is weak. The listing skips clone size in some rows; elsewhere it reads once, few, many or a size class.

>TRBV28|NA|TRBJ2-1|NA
TGTGCCAGCAGTCCCCTCCTGGAGCAGTTCTTC
CASSPLLEQFF
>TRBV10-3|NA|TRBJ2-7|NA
TGTGCCATCAGTGAGATAAGGGGAGGTAGGGCGCAGTACTTC
CAISEIRGGRAQYF
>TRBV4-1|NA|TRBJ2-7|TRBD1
TGCGCCAGCAGCCAAGCCGGGACAGGGATATACTACGAGCAGTACTTC
CASSQAGTGIYYEQYF
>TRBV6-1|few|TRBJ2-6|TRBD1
TGTGCCAGCAGTGCCCGGGACAGCAAGACGGTCTCTGGGGCCAACGTCCTGACTTTC
CASSARDSKTVSGANVLTF
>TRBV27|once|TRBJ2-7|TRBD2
TGTGCCAGCAGTCTCTACTCTTTAGCGGGTGTGACCTACGAGCAGTACTTC
CASSLYSLAGVTYEQYF
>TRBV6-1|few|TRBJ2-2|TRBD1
TGTGCCAGCAGCCAAGGGACAGGGAACACCGGGGAGCTGTTTTTT
CASSQGTGNTGELFF
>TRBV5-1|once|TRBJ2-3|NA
TGCGCCAGCAGCTTCGGGGACATTGGCGGGGGTACAGATACGCAGTATTTT
CASSFGDIGGGTDTQYF
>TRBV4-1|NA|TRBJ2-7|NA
TGCGCCAGCAGCGAAATTACAGGGTACGAGCAGTACTTC
CASSEITGYEQYF
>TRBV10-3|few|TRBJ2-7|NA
TGTGCCATCAGTGATGGTGGCACCTACGAGCAGTACTTC
CAISDGGTYEQYF
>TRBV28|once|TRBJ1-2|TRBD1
TGTGCCAGCAGTTCCAGGGGGCGTAACTATGGCTACACCTTC
CASSSRGRNYGYTF
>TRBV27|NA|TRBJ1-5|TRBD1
TGTGCCAGCAGTTTGATAGGGGGCGTCCAGCCCCAGCATTTT
CASSLIGGVQPQHF
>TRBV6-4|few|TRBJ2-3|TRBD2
TGTGCCAGCAGTGCCGTAGCGGGAGGGGCGACAGATACGCAGTATTTT
CASSAVAGGATDTQYF
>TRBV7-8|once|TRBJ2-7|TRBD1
TGTGCCAGCAGCTTAGTGGGACAGGGTTCCTACGAGCAGTACTTC
CASSLVGQGSYEQYF
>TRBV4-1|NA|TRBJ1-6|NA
TGCGCCAGCAGCCCAGACCTTTCTAATTCACCCCTCCACTTT
CASSPDLSNSPLHF
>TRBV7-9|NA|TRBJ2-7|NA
TGTGCCAGCAGCTTAGTTTCTAGATCGAAAAACCCCTACGAGCAGTACTTC
CASSLVSRSKNPYEQYF
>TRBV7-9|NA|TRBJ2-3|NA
TGTGCCGCTAAAAACGACTACACAGATACGCAGTATTTT
CAAKNDYTDTQYF
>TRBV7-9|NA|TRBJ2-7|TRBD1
TGTGCCAGCAGCTTAGGGACAGGGGGCTTCAAGGAGCAGTACTTC
CASSLGTGGFKEQYF
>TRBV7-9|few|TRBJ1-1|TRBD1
TGTGCCAGCAGCTCCCGGATAAGGGGGCGAACTGAAGCTTTCTTT
CASSSRIRGRTEAFF
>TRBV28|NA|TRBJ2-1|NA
TGTGCCAGCAGTTTATCGGTGGGTCGGTACAATGAGCAGTTCTTC
CASSLSVGRYNEQFF
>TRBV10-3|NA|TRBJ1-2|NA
TGTGCCATCATGGCTTCCAATGGCTACACCTTC
CAIMASNGYTF
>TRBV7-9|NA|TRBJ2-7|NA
TGTGCCAGCAGCGCCCCCGAGGGCTACGAGCAGTACTTC
CASSAPEGYEQYF
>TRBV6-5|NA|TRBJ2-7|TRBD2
TGTGCCAGCAGTTACTCGGGGGGGACCTACGAGCAGTACTTC
CASSYSGGTYEQYF
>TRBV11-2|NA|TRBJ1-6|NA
TGTGCCAGCAGCTTGGAGGGTCCAGGGTCGAATTCACCCCTCCACTTT
CASSLEGPGSNSPLHF
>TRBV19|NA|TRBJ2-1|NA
TGTGCCAGTAGTATCTGGGGAAATGAGCAGTTCTTC
CASSIWGNEQFF
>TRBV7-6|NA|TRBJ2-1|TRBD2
TGTGCCAGCAGCTTAGCGGGACTAGCGGGAGTTGAGCAGTTCTTC
CASSLAGLAGVEQFF
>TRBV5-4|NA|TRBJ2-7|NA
TGTGCCAGCAGCTTGGGGGGGGAACAGTACTTC
CASSLGGEQYF
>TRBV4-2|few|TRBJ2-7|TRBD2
TGTGCCAGCAGCCCGGGACTAGCGGACAACTCCTACGAGCAGTACTTC
CASSPGLADNSYEQYF
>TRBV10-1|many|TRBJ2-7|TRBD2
TGCGCCAGCAGTGAGTATGGGCTAGCGGGAGATGCATACGAGCAGTACTTC
CASSEYGLAGDAYEQYF
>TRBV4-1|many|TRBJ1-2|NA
TGCGCCAGCCGTGGGGGGTTTGGCTATGGCTACACCTTC
CASRGGFGYGYTF
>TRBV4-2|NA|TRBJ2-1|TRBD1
TGTGCCAGCAGCCAAGATAGTGGGACAGGGCTATACAATGAGCAGTTCTTC
CASSQDSGTGLYNEQFF
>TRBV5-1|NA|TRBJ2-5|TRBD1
TGCGCCAGCAGCCCATACGGACAGGGCCAGACCCAGTACTTC
CASSPYGQGQTQYF
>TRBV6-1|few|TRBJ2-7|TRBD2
TGTGCCAGCAGTGAAGGACTAGCGGGGACTACGGGGCAGTACTTC
CASSEGLAGTTGQYF
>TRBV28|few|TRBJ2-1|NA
TGTGCCAGTTGTAGGATGAATGAGCAGTTCTTC
CASCRMNEQFF
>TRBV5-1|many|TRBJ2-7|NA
TGCGCCAGCAGCCTCCGGGACACCTCCTACGAGCAGTACTTC
CASSLRDTSYEQYF
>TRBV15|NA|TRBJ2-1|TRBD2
TGTGCCACCCATTGTTATGCGGGAGGTTCCTACAATGAGCAGTTCTTC
CATHCYAGGSYNEQFF
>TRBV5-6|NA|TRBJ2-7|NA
TGTGCCAGCAGCTTTTTACTAGCCGGTAATGGCTACGAGCAGTACTTC
CASSFLLAGNGYEQYF
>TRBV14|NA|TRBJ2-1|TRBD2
TGTGCCAGCAGCCTTTGGATAGCGGGAGCAGCAAGGAATGAGCAGTTCTTC
CASSLWIAGAARNEQFF
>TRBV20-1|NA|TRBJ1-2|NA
TGCAGTGCCAAAGGGGGGGTTGGCTACACCTTC
CSAKGGVGYTF